These 6 T cell receptor beta chains came from one sample sequenced in a study of post-analysis software for immune sequencing data. Overall study findings and caveats: In patients, a few TRBV segments were more frequent than in controls, with TRBV5-6, TRBV5-1 and TRBV20-1 among them.

Libraries were made from TCR beta cDNA, and they carried unique molecular identifiers. TCRdb recomputed calls from the PCR reads with MiXCR, one row per CDR3 protein. Here the sample spans under 900,000 distinct CDR3 sequences, approximately 57% being singletons. No antigen is known for these receptors. Sequencing input: blood. All receptors come from a girl aged 10 to 17 with multiple sclerosis.

The V call is TRBV5-1, the J call TRBJ1-1, with a possible D match to TRBD1 (5 bases). Looked up from germline, CDR1 is SGHRS and CDR2 is YFSETQ. With 4 bases removed from V and 1 base from J, the gap between germline ends came to 14 bases. The CDR3 is made up of 15 amino acids. DNA of the CDR3: TGCGCCAGCAGCACCCGGGGGGAGCCGAACACTGAAGCTTTCTTT. Protein sequence: CASSTRGEPNTEAFF.

This clonotype appeared a few times. The chain links TRBV5-5 to TRBJ1-2, with 10 bases lining up with TRBD1. The junction had 4 bases not matched to a gene; V was cut back by 4 bases and J by 7 bases. Germline V gene data show CDR1 as SGHKS and CDR2 as YYEKEE (reference sequence). The CDR3 is 13 amino acids. The CDR3 protein is CASSRQGAFGYTF. The CDR3 bases are TGTGCCAGCAGCCGACAGGGGGCATTTGGCTACACCTTC.

This chain joins TRBV5-6 and TRBJ2-5; the match to TRBD1 covers 8 bases. TRBJ2-7 matches the DNA end more closely, so the J call is doubtful. The CDR3 extends over 15 amino acids. Germline V CDR1 and CDR2: SGHDT, YYEEEE. CDR3 nucleotide sequence: TGTGCCAGCAGCCGTCCCGGGACAGGAGTGAACGAGCAGTACTTC. It encodes CASSRPGTGVNEQYF.

This clonotype turned up a few times. V and J are TRBV29-1 and TRBJ2-7; 7 positions match TRBD1. The J segment lost 3 bases and the V segment lost 6 bases, leaving 11 bases of the junction unmatched. The V gene's germline CDR1 is SQVTM and CDR2 ANQGSEA. CDR3 length: 14 residues. CDR3 coding DNA: TGCAGCGTCCTCCAAAGGGGGACAGTCTACGAGCAGTACTTC. It translates to CSVLQRGTVYEQYF.

The V and J genes are TRBV11-2 and TRBJ2-7; TRBD2 agrees at 12 bases. Germline CDR1 and CDR2: SGHAT and FQNNGV. Trimming removed 5 bases from V and 5 bases from J; junction bases left unmatched: 10. The CDR3 contains 16 residues. CDR3 region: CASSLSRLAGVDEQYF. The CDR3 DNA is TGTGCCAGCAGCCTAAGCCGACTAGCGGGAGTAGACGAGCAGTACTTC.

This sequence joins TRBV20-1 and TRBJ2-4; D not certain. The CDR3 length is 14 residues. Germline V gene data show CDR1 as DFQATT and CDR2 as SNEGSKA (reference sequence). Trimming shortened V by 6 bases and J by 13 bases, and 25 bases separated the two germline ends. The CDR3: CSAMERAGPEEQYF. Here the CDR3 DNA reads TGCAGTGCGATGGAAAGGGCAGGCCCCGAGGAGCAGTACTTC.